This TCR beta chain is drawn from a study of beta chain features in type 1 diabetes. Findings and caveats of the study: Cells that show high TCR expression could be over-represented by cDNA sequencing. Shorter templates may be favored by PCR, equally so in patients and controls. Researchers reported that naive, central memory and Treg TCRB repertoires appeared more similar in patients than in healthy donors. TCRB CDR3s from Type 1 diabetes patients were moderately but significantly shorter in all four CD4+ subsets.

Germline lookup yields CDR1 SSHAT and CDR2 FNYEAQ (reference sequence). CDR3 length: 18 amino acids. V dropped 1 base and J dropped 8; count of bases not matched to a gene: 11. Notes on this clone: Its specificity is not known.

All of the isolated RNA was reverse transcribed, so expressed TCRB transcripts were sequenced. Sequenced naive, central memory and regulatory T cell samples produced an average of roughly 3.6 million reads. Clones were sequenced by immunoSEQ multiplex PCR, and TCRdb holds only the in-frame ones, with some missing. The sample has over 25,000 clones, 50% to 65% seen once; the top ten hold 1.4% to 1.5%. This receptor was identified in a woman between 18 and 29 years old with type 1 diabetes. The chain combines TRBV7-7 with TRBJ2-1, with 13 bases identical to TRBD2. The sequencing input was Tregs from blood. CDR3 residues: CASSLVSRGLAGIDEQFF. CDR3 sequence (DNA): TGTGCCAGCAGCTTAGTCTCGCGGGGACTAGCGGGAATCGATGAGCAGTTCTTC.